This passage covers 4 T cell receptor beta chains from one sample sequenced in a study of blood T cell repertoires in COVID-19. Sequencing used immunoSEQ multiplex PCR; TCRdb keeps in-frame clones, though not all of them. The repertoire holds some 83,000 clones, with roughly nine tenths as singletons. The sample consisted of peripheral blood. These receptors came from a man aged 80 or over in a cohort sampled during active COVID-19.

This clone appeared a single time. V is TRBV20-1 and J is TRBJ2-5; TRBD2 might be the D (6 bases). CDR1 and CDR2 from the germline V gene are DFQATT and SNEGSKA (reference sequence). With 3 bases removed from V and 5 bases from J, the gap between germline ends came to 16 bases. The CDR3 length is 14 residues. The CDR3: CSASRLAGGETQYF. The CDR3 DNA sequence: TGCAGTGCTAGTCGTCTAGCTGGGGGGGAGACCCAGTACTTC.

The gene calls are TRBV6-5 and TRBJ2-3; no reliable D call. CDR1 is MNHEY, CDR2 SVGAGI, per germline. V dropped 1 base and J dropped 2 bases, with 13 bases sitting between them. The CDR3 extends over 16 amino acids. The CDR3 loop is CASSYFGRIHTDTQYF. DNA for the CDR3: TGTGCCAGCAGTTACTTTGGCAGAATACACACAGATACGCAGTATTTT.

The V gene is TRBV3-1 (or the pseudogene TRBV3-2), the J gene TRBJ1-4, with 7 bases lining up with TRBD1. Losses at the gene ends were 4 bases for V and 3 bases for J; bases not matched to a gene: 2. The germline CDR1 and CDR2 sequences are LGHDT and YNNKEL (reference sequence). This CDR3 region has 14 residues. This chain's CDR3 is CASSPGQPNEKLFF. In DNA, the CDR3 is TGTGCCAGCAGCCCGGGACAGCCTAATGAAAAACTGTTTTTT.

This chain links TRBV7-2 with TRBJ2-7; TRBD1 matches at 10 bases. V lost 1 base, J lost 2 bases, and 2 bases stayed unmatched. The length of the CDR3 is 15 residues. Per germline, CDR1 SGHTA and CDR2 FQGNSA. The CDR3 protein is CASSLGQGAPYEQYF. In nucleotides, the CDR3 is TGTGCCAGCAGCTTAGGACAGGGGGCCCCCTACGAGCAGTACTTC.